This TCR beta chain was recorded in a study of CD4 T cells in relation to SARS-CoV-2 and coronaviruses. At the level of the study: ViraFEST: approximately nine-day antigen culture of PBMCs, then TCR beta CDR3 sequencing.

For this clone: Its antigen is currently unknown.

The trim removed 8 bases at V and 3 bases at J, leaving 17 bases unmatched. The CDR3 extends over 18 amino acids. The germline V gene has CDR1 SEHNR and CDR2 FQNEAQ (reference sequence). CEF-cultured naive and memory CD4+ T cell DNA got survey-level sequencing. The data were produced by immunoSEQ multiplex PCR, yet TCRdb's version contains in-frame clones alone and is incomplete. The sample holds roughly 38,000 clones; nearly 85% are singletons and the top ten take roughly 1.2%. For roughly 11 days, roughly 10^5 sorted CD4+ cells grew with T cell-depleted PBMCs and CEF. The sequence derives from an adult with COVID-19. The specimen sequenced was naive CD4+ T cells from PBMCs, cultured in vitro. Subset noted: naive CD4+ T cells isolated by negative enrichment. V and J are TRBV7-9 and TRBJ2-3; 10 positions match TRBD2. The CDR3 coding sequence is TGTGCCAGCTCGCCGAAGGGGGCTAGCGGGAGATTAACAGATACGCAGTATTTT. This encodes CASSPKGASGRLTDTQYF. Filled out from reference TRBV7-9 and TRBJ2-3, the complete variable domain reads DTGVSQNPRHKITKRGQNVTFRCDPISEHNRLYWYRQTLGQGPEFLTYFQNEAQLEKSRLLSDRFSAERPKGSFSTLEIQRTEQGDSAMYLCASSPKGASGRLTDTQYFGPGTRLTVL.